Below are 15 T cell receptor beta chains sequenced from a single sample in a study of T-cell reconstitution after alpha-beta-depleted transplantation in children. For TCRbeta, the library was prepared with unique molecular identifiers. TCRdb itself ran the PCR reads through MiXCR, one entry per CDR3 protein. Counted here are some 550,000 distinct CDR3 sequences, about 21% occurring once; the ten biggest clones make up 13% to 15%. Material: PBMCs, mostly from graft donor cells, obtained 360 days after TCRalphabeta/CD19-depleted stem cell transplant. Receptor source: a boy in the first two years of life who had a stem cell transplant for acute myeloid leukemia, so the T cells may come from the graft donor.

This clonotype was recorded at least ten times. The genes are TRBV20-1 and TRBJ2-1; 7 nucleotides align to TRBD1. Trimming took 4 bases from V and 0 from J; bases not matched to a gene: 6. The CDR3 covers 15 residues. Per the germline V gene, CDR1 is DFQATT and CDR2 is SNEGSKA (reference sequence). DNA for the CDR3: TGCAGTGCTAACCGGGGACAGCCCTCCTACAATGAGCAGTTCTTC. This sequence encodes CSANRGQPSYNEQFF.

The chain is built from TRBV20-1 and TRBJ2-5; D ambiguous. Trimming stripped 0 bases from V and 3 bases from J, with 14 bases between. The CDR3 is 15 amino acids. Germline CDR1 is DFQATT and CDR2 is SNEGSKA (reference sequence). The CDR3 sequence: CSARDPRGPEETQYF. In nucleotides, the CDR3 is TGCAGTGCTAGAGATCCCAGAGGCCCTGAAGAGACCCAGTACTTC.

This clonotype was detected once. The chain employs TRBV7-3 and TRBJ2-7; D call uncertain. There are 13 residues in the CDR3. Trimming took 2 bases from V and 5 from J, leaving 10 bases between them. Germline lookup yields CDR1 SGHTA and CDR2 FQGTGA. CDR3 protein: CASSLSREDEQYF. CDR3 DNA: TGTGCCAGCAGCTTATCTCGCGAGGACGAGCAGTACTTC.

The CDR3 is CASSRGVSNQPQHF. The CDR3 DNA follows: TGTGCCAGCAGCCGGGGGGTCAGCAATCAGCCCCAGCATTTT. The V call is TRBV6-1, the J call TRBJ1-5; perhaps TRBD1 as D (5 bases). V shed 6 bases and J shed 1 base, with 10 bases lying between them. The CDR3 sequence is 14 residues long. Per the germline V gene, CDR1 is MNHNS and CDR2 is SASEGT.

This clonotype was found once. The rearrangement uses TRBV5-1 and TRBJ2-1; no reliable D call. The germline V and J ends were trimmed by 4 bases and 0 bases, with 8 bases remaining between them. The CDR3 length is 14 residues. Per the germline V gene, CDR1 is SGHRS and CDR2 is YFSETQ. The CDR3 here is CASSTRSSYNEQFF. For the CDR3, the DNA is TGCGCCAGCAGCACAAGGAGCTCCTACAATGAGCAGTTCTTC.

V usage is TRBV7-9 and J usage is TRBJ2-1; D is ambiguous. The germline gives CDR1 SEHNR, CDR2 FQNEAQ (reference sequence). The V and J ends lost 2 bases and 0 bases respectively, with 11 bases between them. The CDR3 runs 16 residues. CDR3 DNA: TGTGCCAGCAGCTTATGGGTCAGCCTCTCCTACAATGAGCAGTTCTTC. It is translated as CASSLWVSLSYNEQFF. Based on the CDR3 plus reference TRBV7-9 and TRBJ2-1, the full variable domain is DTGVSQNPRHKITKRGQNVTFRCDPISEHNRLYWYRQTLGQGPEFLTYFQNEAQLEKSRLLSDRFSAERPKGSFSTLEIQRTEQGDSAMYLCASSLWVSLSYNEQFFGPGTRLTVL.

This clonotype was seen at least ten times. The V gene is TRBV9, the J gene TRBJ2-1; possible D gene TRBD2, 6 bases. Trimming shortened V by 4 bases and J by 7 bases, and 18 bases separated the two germline ends. CDR3 length equals 15 residues. Germline V gene data show CDR1 as SGDLS and CDR2 as YYNGEE. CDR3 residues: CASSPRVSAGNEQFF. The CDR3 DNA reads as TGTGCCAGCAGCCCGAGGGTCTCGGCGGGGAATGAGCAGTTCTTC.

This sequence joins TRBV19 and TRBJ2-1, with 9 bases matching TRBD2. The CDR3 length is 15 residues. The germline V gene encodes CDR1 LNHDA and CDR2 SQIVND (reference sequence). V was pared by 2 bases and J by 6 bases, with 5 bases of the junction left unmatched. The CDR3 sequence: CASSILAGRSNEQFF. For the CDR3, the DNA is TGTGCCAGTAGTATACTAGCGGGGAGATCCAATGAGCAGTTCTTC.

This rearrangement joins TRBV28 to TRBJ2-5, with a possible D match to TRBD1 (5 bases). V lost 2 bases and J 6 bases, leaving 16 bases between the germline ends. Germline V gene sequence: CDR1 MDHEN, CDR2 SYDVKM. The CDR3 has 15 amino acids. The CDR3 protein is CASSLGWQGWKTQYF. The CDR3 bases are TGTGCCAGCAGTTTAGGATGGCAGGGTTGGAAGACCCAGTACTTC. The full variable domain, with the rest looked up from reference TRBV28 and TRBJ2-5, is DVKVTQSSRYLVKRTGEKVFLECVQDMDHENMFWYRQDPGLGLRLIYFSYDVKMKEKGDIPEGYSVSREKKERFSLILESASTNQTSMYLCASSLGWQGWKTQYFGPGTRLLVL.

A remark on this clonotype: An end of the junction does not agree with germline; a read error may underlie this. V and J are TRBV4-1 and TRBJ1-1, with 9 bases lining up with TRBD1. This CDR3 contains 14 residues. Germline loops: CDR1 MGHRA, CDR2 YSYEKL. CDR3 bases: TGTGCCAGCAGCGCCGGGACAGGGTTTGCTGAAGCTTTCTTT. Translation gives CASSAGTGFAEAFF.

The chain couples TRBV7-2 to TRBJ1-2; TRBD1 is a possible D gene (6 bases). V was clipped by 2 bases and J by 2 bases, with 9 bases between them. The CDR3 covers 14 residues. From germline, CDR1 is SGHTA and CDR2 FQGNSA. The CDR3 region is CASSLQGRNYGYTF. CDR3 DNA sequence: TGTGCCAGCAGCTTACAGGGGAGGAACTATGGCTACACCTTC.

The J gene is TRBJ2-1, the V gene TRBV7-2; perhaps TRBD2 as D (5 bases). The ends were cut back, 2 bases at V and 6 bases at J, with 14 bases in the middle. The CDR3 runs 15 residues. Per the germline V gene, CDR1 is SGHTA and CDR2 is FQGNSA. The CDR3 here is CASSLTGIPVNEQFF. The CDR3 DNA reads TGTGCCAGCAGCTTAACGGGGATTCCCGTCAATGAGCAGTTCTTC.

This clonotype was recorded many times. The rearrangement joins TRBV12-3 or TRBV12-4 to TRBJ2-5; tentatively, D is TRBD2 (5 bases). V was clipped by 4 bases and J by 4 bases, with 16 bases between them. The CDR3 has 15 amino acids. This chain's CDR3 is CASSSFAGDPETQYF. DNA for the CDR3: TGTGCCAGCAGTTCCTTCGCGGGCGACCCAGAGACCCAGTACTTC.

The table lists this clonotype with a few counts. The chain has TRBV6-1 and TRBJ2-1; D may be TRBD1 or TRBD2 (6 bases each). The CDR3 has 16 amino acids. Trimming shortened V by 6 bases and J by 9 bases, and 24 bases separated the two germline ends. Germline V gene data show CDR1 as MNHNS and CDR2 as SASEGT. CDR3 sequence: CASRLPGQGPGGEQFF. The CDR3 DNA sequence: TGTGCCAGCAGGCTCCCGGGACAAGGGCCCGGGGGTGAGCAGTTCTTC.

This clonotype was observed many times. This chain links TRBV4-3 with TRBJ2-5; D uncertain. The CDR3 has 15 amino acids. Trimming took off 0 bases at V and 2 bases at J, with 10 bases between the two ends. The germline V gene encodes CDR1 LGHNA and CDR2 YSLEER. This CDR3 is CASSQDLEPQETQYF. In nucleotides, the CDR3 is TGCGCCAGCAGCCAAGATTTGGAGCCTCAAGAGACCCAGTACTTC.